The 17 T cell receptor beta chains below all came from one sample that was sequenced in a study of T cell responses to AZD1222 COVID-19 vaccine. TCRdb's table, derived via immunoSEQ multiplex PCR, lists solely in-frame clones and lacks some. The table lists 90,000 to 110,000 clones, roughly 90% of them singletons, with 2.5% to 3% in the top ten. The material sequenced was peripheral blood, taken on day 0 of AZD1222 vaccination. Every receptor here comes from an adult in good health.

This clone was recorded only once. V usage is TRBV5-5 and J usage is TRBJ2-1, with TRBD2 matching over 7 bases. The ends lost 4 bases at V and 3 bases at J; junction bases unmatched: 7. Germline V CDR1 and CDR2: SGHKS, YYEKEE (reference sequence). The CDR3 is 15 residues long. CDR3 coding DNA: TGTGCCAGCAGCCGGGGACTAACCCTCTACAATGAGCAGTTCTTC. As protein: CASSRGLTLYNEQFF.

The V and J genes are TRBV5-1 and TRBJ2-7; TRBD2 agrees at 9 bases. The CDR3 is made up of 19 amino acids. V shed 4 bases and J 3 bases; nucleotides not matched to a gene: 20. The germline gives CDR1 SGHRS, CDR2 YFSETQ. CDR3 sequence: CASSGEGAGGPILHYEQYF. The DNA of the CDR3 is TGCGCCAGCAGCGGAGAGGGTGCGGGAGGGCCGATACTCCACTACGAGCAGTACTTC.

The chain joins TRBV6-5 to TRBJ1-4; 8 bases map to TRBD1. CDR3 length: 14 residues. The trim removed 6 bases at V and 7 bases at J, leaving 7 bases unmatched. Germline CDR1 is MNHEY and CDR2 is SVGAGI. The CDR3 DNA is TGTGCCAGCAGGGCAGGGGGCCAAAGTGAAAAACTGTTTTTT. It specifies CASRAGGQSEKLFF.

The rearrangement uses TRBV7-9 and TRBJ1-2; D possibly corresponds to TRBD1 (5 bases). The CDR3 extends over 14 amino acids. Trimming removed 7 bases at V and 4 bases at J, with 16 bases between. The V gene's germline CDR1 is SEHNR and CDR2 FQNEAQ (reference sequence). The CDR3 here is CASTKVRGGYGYTF. The CDR3 DNA reads TGTGCCAGCACCAAAGTCCGGGGCGGCTATGGCTACACCTTC.

Details on this clone: Other DNA sequences within the sample encode an identical CDR3. This rearrangement joins TRBV5-1 to TRBJ1-5; D ambiguous. CDR1 SGHRS and CDR2 YFSETQ come from the germline V gene. V lost 0 bases to trimming and J lost 7 bases, with 11 bases between them. This CDR3 contains 14 residues. CDR3 region: CASSLDGVGQPQHF. CDR3 in DNA: TGCGCCAGCAGCTTGGACGGTGTGGGGCAGCCCCAGCATTTT.

V usage is TRBV7-2 and J usage is TRBJ1-2; no firm D call. The V end lost 1 base, the J end lost 8 bases, and 5 bases lay between the germline ends. The CDR3 extends over 11 amino acids. CDR1 and CDR2 from the germline V gene are SGHTA and FQGNSA. Here the CDR3 reads CASSLGWGYTF. DNA of the CDR3: TGTGCCAGCAGCTTAGGGTGGGGCTACACCTTC.

This rearrangement joins TRBV5-7 to TRBJ1-2; TRBD1 agrees at 11 bases. TRBV5-7 is an ORF, with its function uncertain. With 0 bases clipped from V and 7 bases from J, the junction kept 8 bases outside the gene matches. The CDR3 spans 16 residues. CDR3 protein: CASSLDQDRGRGGYTF. The CDR3 bases are TGTGCCAGCAGCTTGGACCAGGACAGGGGGCGCGGTGGCTACACCTTC.

This clone was seen once. The chain links TRBV6-5 to TRBJ1-4; the D is unclear. This CDR3 is built from 12 residues. CDR1 and CDR2 from the germline V gene are MNHEY and SVGAGI. Trimming pared 6 bases from V and 5 bases from J, leaving 7 bases between. CDR3 region: CASREENEKLFF. In nucleotides, the CDR3 is TGTGCCAGCAGGGAGGAAAATGAAAAACTGTTTTTT.

This clone showed up just once. J is TRBJ2-7 and V is TRBV5-4; 8 bases match TRBD2. Unmatched junction bases numbered 6, after V lost 4 bases and J lost 3 bases. Germline CDR1 is SGHNT and CDR2 is YYREEE (reference sequence). CDR3 length: 14 amino acids. In nucleotides, the CDR3 is TGTGCCAGCAGCCCGAGCGGGGGTAACTACGAGCAGTACTTC. Translated, it gives CASSPSGGNYEQYF.

The chain uses TRBV7-9 and TRBJ2-7; TRBD2 agrees at 8 bases. CDR3 length: 16 amino acids. The junction had 10 bases not matched to a gene; V was cut back by 4 bases and J by 2 bases. Germline loops: CDR1 SEHNR, CDR2 FQNEAQ (reference sequence). DNA for the CDR3: TGTGCCAGCAGCTATAGCCCGGGACTAGTGGCCTACGAGCAGTACTTC. It translates to CASSYSPGLVAYEQYF. The full variable domain, its missing parts supplied by reference TRBV7-9 and TRBJ2-7, is DTGVSQNPRHKITKRGQNVTFRCDPISEHNRLYWYRQTLGQGPEFLTYFQNEAQLEKSRLLSDRFSAERPKGSFSTLEIQRTEQGDSAMYLCASSYSPGLVAYEQYFGPGTRLTVT.

V and J are TRBV27 and TRBJ2-7; the D is unclear. Germline-derived CDR1 and CDR2 are MNHEY and SMNVEV (reference sequence). This CDR3 comprises 10 residues. V was shortened by 8 bases and J by 3 bases, with 5 bases between the two germline ends. CDR3 region: CASGYYEQYF. CDR3 nucleotide sequence: TGTGCCAGCGGGTACTACGAGCAGTACTTC.

The chain couples TRBV6-4 to TRBJ2-5; 8 nucleotides align to TRBD2. Germline V CDR1 and CDR2: MRHNA, SNTAGT. V trimming: 2 bases; J trimming: 7 bases; junction bases outside the gene matches: 15. This CDR3 has 17 residues. The CDR3 sequence: CASSDTCGGPAGGTQYF. CDR3 coding DNA: TGTGCCAGCAGTGACACATGCGGGGGGCCTGCCGGGGGGACCCAGTACTTC.

The rearrangement uses TRBV19 and TRBJ1-2, with no clear D. Trimming pared 6 bases from V and 1 base from J, leaving 12 bases between. This CDR3 is built from 14 residues. CDR1 and CDR2 (germline): LNHDA, SQIVND (reference sequence). CDR3 region: CASSASTYNYGYTF. DNA of the CDR3: TGTGCCAGTAGCGCCTCGACTTATAACTATGGCTACACCTTC.

As for this clone: A junction boundary mismatches the germline segment, possibly from a read error. The chain combines TRBV12-3 or TRBV12-4 with TRBJ2-5, with TRBD2 matching 7 bases. CDR3 length equals 13 residues. DNA for the CDR3: TGTGCCAGCAGTGTAGCGGGTAGGGAGACCCAGTACTTC. Amino acids: CASSVAGRETQYF.

The chain links TRBV19 to TRBJ1-5; 9 nucleotides line up with TRBD1. The trim removed 5 bases at V and 3 bases at J, leaving 11 bases unmatched. The CDR3 runs 17 residues. Germline V lookup: CDR1 LNHDA, CDR2 SQIVND (reference sequence). For the CDR3, the DNA is TGTGCCAGTAGTCGGACAGGGGACTCTTTTATCAATCAGCCCCAGCATTTT. Translation: CASSRTGDSFINQPQHF.

This chain uses TRBV14 with TRBJ1-3; no definite D call. The V and J ends lost 2 bases and 0 bases respectively, with 11 bases between them. Germline loops: CDR1 SGHDN, CDR2 FVKESK. The CDR3 spans 16 residues. CDR3 nucleotide sequence: TGTGCCAGCAGCCAATCTGTTGCTAGCTCTGGAAACACCATATATTTT. It specifies CASSQSVASSGNTIYF.

This sequence joins TRBV28 and TRBJ2-3; D call uncertain. Trimming left V 3 bases short and J 3 bases short, with 10 bases between. CDR1 is MDHEN, CDR2 SYDVKM, per germline. The CDR3 is made up of 14 amino acids. The CDR3 region is CASSFPEGTDTQYF. CDR3 nucleotides: TGTGCCAGCAGTTTTCCTGAAGGAACAGATACGCAGTATTTT.